The clone carrying this TCR beta chain was counted between two and nine times. Its antigen is as yet unknown. These data are taken from a study of T cell repertoires in cytomegalovirus infection. Background on the study: Based on public TCR beta signatures, there were indications of CMV infection and of a matching HLA type. Findings and caveats of the study: Summed frequency of shared TCR beta families picked out CMV carriers who also had the relevant HLA.

TCRdb reprocessed the reads via MiXCR and lists one record per CDR3 protein. The sample records around 70,000 distinct CDR3 sequences, more than 25% being singletons. Germline V gene data show CDR1 as MNHEY and CDR2 as SMNVEV (reference sequence). The V gene end was trimmed by 4 bases and the J gene end by 4 bases; junction bases not matched to a gene: 6. This CDR3 has 15 residues. The chain has TRBV27 and TRBJ2-7; 11 nucleotides align to TRBD1. The sample consisted of CD8+ T cells from cultured PBMCs, taken from culture after CMV antigen stimulation. This receptor was identified in a human donor in good health (CMV status not recorded). Some clones in this sample may be carry-over from other donors' samples. The CDR3 DNA reads TGTGCCAGCAGTTACGGACAGGGGGCGTTTTACGAGCAGTACTTC. It yields the protein CASSYGQGAFYEQYF.